This T cell receptor beta chain is from a study of CD8 T cells in Susac syndrome (dated by TCRdb to 2018 to 2020). Some background on the complete study: Among the Susac syndrome patients who were sequenced, clinically active disease was present in over 5 and clinical remission was observed in eight or nine. At the time of blood withdrawal, Susac syndrome patients were either therapy-naive, taking corticosteroids (with some also receiving IVIg), or on IVIg alone. The study used repertoire sequencing to test whether antigen drove CD8+ T cell activation and differentiation in Susac syndrome. What the authors observed across the whole study: The number of individuals in the TCR sequencing and HLA analysis was recognized as being relatively small. The CD4+ T cell repertoire of patients with Susac syndrome showed no detectable clonal expansion.

High-throughput TCR beta sequencing profiled peripheral blood CD8+ and CD4+ T cells from healthy donors, Susac syndrome patients and multiple sclerosis patients. Susac syndrome patients met recently defined diagnostic criteria for definite or probable disease. Bulk CD8+ and CD4+ T cells were purified magnetically by negative isolation, whereas CD8+ TEMRA cells were enriched by FACS. Blood was collected in EDTA tubes and processed within 24 hours, with PBMCs isolated through density gradient centrifugation. PBMCs intended for TCR sequencing were frozen in liquid nitrogen and were later thawed in a 37 degrees C water bath. Purity of sorted or isolated CD4+, CD8+ and CD8+ TEMRA cells was at least 90%. RNA was extracted with the RNeasy kit and about 0.5 to 1 ug was reverse transcribed using random hexamers. TCR beta CDR3 regions were amplified with the immunoSEQ multiplex PCR assay covering 54 Vbeta and 13 Jbeta segments. To correct PCR amplification bias, a synthetic template baseline was used for both primer optimization and computational correction. As for the original processing: Reads were annotated to V, D and J genes according to IMGT and were analyzed with immunoSEQ Analyzer, with only productive sequences retained. Clonality was calculated as one minus the Shannon entropy normalized by log2 of the number of productive unique sequences. For each patient and control, public and private clones were evaluated within the 100 most prevalent clones. Clones were defined as Susac-specific if absent from the healthy and MS cohorts, from 900 to 1,300 published viral clones and from other ImmuneACCESS disease sequences. TCRdb redid the processing of the public reads, applying fastp at Q25 and MiXCR, and retained in-frame beta chains. Rows with one shared CDR3 protein collapse into an entry with the most common genes and DNA. TCRdb assigned the V and J calls; the authors' analysis was not used. For this sample the table gives about 150,000 distinct CDR3 sequences, of which roughly 96% were detected only once. Approximately 0.15% of the sample comes from the top ten.

At the junction V is shortened by 2 bases and J by 4 bases; bases outside the gene matches: 9. The CDR3 spans 15 residues, from the cysteine through the phenylalanine. The retained sequence is limited to the CDR3, 45 bases, with the frame set at the first base. CDR1 and CDR2, per the germline V gene (reference sequence), are DFQATT and SNEGSKA. This clonotype has a single count. The antigen it binds to is not known. One base away there is no much larger clone; base qualities are not given. One read alone provides weak support. The sequenced sample consisted of CD4+ T cells from PBMCs. The sequence derives from a human donor with Susac syndrome. Recombination linked TRBV20-1 to TRBJ1-2; TRBD1 agrees with 8 junctional bases. The CDR3 protein is CSARRDGQGGYGYTF. Here is the DNA: TGCAGTGCTAGAAGGGATGGACAGGGAGGCTATGGCTACACCTTC.